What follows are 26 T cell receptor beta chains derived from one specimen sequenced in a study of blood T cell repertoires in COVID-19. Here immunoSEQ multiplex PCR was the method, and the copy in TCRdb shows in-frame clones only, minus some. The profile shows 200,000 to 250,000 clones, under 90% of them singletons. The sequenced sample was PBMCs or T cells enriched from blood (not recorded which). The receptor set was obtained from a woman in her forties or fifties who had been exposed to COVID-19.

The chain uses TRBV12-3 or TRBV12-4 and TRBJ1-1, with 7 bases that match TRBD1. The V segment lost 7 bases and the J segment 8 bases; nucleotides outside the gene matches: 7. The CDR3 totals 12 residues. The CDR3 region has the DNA TGTGCCAGCACGAACCGGGACAGAGAAGCTTTCTTT. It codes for CASTNRDREAFF.

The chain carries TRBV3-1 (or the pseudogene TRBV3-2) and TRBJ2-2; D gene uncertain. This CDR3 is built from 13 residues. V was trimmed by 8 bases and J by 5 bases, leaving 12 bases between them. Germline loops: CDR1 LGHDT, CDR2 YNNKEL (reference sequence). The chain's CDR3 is CASETRRTGELFF. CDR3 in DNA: TGTGCCAGCGAAACGCGGCGGACCGGGGAGCTGTTTTTT.

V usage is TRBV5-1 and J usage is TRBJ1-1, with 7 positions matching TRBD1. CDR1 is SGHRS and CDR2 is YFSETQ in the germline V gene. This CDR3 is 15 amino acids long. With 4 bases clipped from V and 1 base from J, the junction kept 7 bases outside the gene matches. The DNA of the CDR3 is TGCGCCAGCAGCCCCCGGACAGGTTCGAACACTGAAGCTTTCTTT. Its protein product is CASSPRTGSNTEAFF.

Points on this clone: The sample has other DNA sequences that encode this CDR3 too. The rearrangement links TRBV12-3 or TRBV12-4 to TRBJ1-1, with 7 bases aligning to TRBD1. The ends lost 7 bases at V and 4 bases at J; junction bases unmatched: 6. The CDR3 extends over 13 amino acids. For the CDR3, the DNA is TGTGCCAGCAAGCGACAGGGAGGCACTGAAGCTTTCTTT. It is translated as CASKRQGGTEAFF.

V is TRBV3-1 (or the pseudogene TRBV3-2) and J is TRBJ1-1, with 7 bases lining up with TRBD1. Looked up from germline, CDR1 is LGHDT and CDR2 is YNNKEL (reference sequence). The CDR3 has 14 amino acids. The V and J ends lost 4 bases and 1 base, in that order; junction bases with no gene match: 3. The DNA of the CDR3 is TGTGCCAGCAGCCGAGGGGGCCAGAACACTGAAGCTTTCTTT. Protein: CASSRGGQNTEAFF.

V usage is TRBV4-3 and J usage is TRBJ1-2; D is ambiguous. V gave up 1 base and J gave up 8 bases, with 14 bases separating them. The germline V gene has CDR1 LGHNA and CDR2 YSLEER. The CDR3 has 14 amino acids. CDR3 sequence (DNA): TGCGCCAGCAGCCAAGTTGAGGGAGAGAGGGGCTACACCTTC. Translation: CASSQVEGERGYTF.

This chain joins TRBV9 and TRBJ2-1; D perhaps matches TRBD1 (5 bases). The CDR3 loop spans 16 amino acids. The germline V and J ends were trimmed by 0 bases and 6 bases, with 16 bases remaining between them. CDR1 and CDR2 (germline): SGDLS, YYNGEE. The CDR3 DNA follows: TGTGCCAGCAGCGTAGCGGTTGGGGCCCTGGGCAATGAGCAGTTCTTC. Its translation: CASSVAVGALGNEQFF.

DNA for the CDR3: TGTGCCAGCAGCGTATTTTCAGGGATGAACACTGAAGCTTTCTTT. Translation gives CASSVFSGMNTEAFF. This chain uses TRBV9 with TRBJ1-1; possibly TRBD1 for D (5 bases). CDR1 is SGDLS, CDR2 YYNGEE, per germline. The V end was cut by 1 base, the J end by 0 bases, with 10 bases between. There are 15 residues in the CDR3.

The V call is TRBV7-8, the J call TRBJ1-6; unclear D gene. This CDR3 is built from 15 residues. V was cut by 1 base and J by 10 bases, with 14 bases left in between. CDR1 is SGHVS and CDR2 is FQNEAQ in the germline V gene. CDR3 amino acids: CASSLVGGHRSPLHF. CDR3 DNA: TGTGCCAGCAGCTTAGTCGGAGGGCATCGCTCACCCCTCCACTTT.

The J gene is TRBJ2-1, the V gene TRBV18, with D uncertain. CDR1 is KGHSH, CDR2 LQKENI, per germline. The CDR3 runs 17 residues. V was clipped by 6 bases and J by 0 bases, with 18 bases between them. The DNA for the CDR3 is TGTGCCAGCTCCCTTAGCCCCGGCGGTCGCTCCTACAATGAGCAGTTCTTC. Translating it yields CASSLSPGGRSYNEQFF.

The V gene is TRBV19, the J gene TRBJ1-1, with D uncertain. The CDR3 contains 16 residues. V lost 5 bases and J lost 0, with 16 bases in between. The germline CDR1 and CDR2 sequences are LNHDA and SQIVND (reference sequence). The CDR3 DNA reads TGTGCCAGTAGTTCCACGGGGTGGCTTATGAACACTGAAGCTTTCTTT. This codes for CASSSTGWLMNTEAFF.

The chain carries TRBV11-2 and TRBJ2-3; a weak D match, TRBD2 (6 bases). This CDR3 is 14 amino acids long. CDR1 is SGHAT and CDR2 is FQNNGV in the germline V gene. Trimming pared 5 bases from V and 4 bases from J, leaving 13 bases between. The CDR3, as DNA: TGTGCCAGCAGCCCATCGACTAGGTCAGATACGCAGTATTTT. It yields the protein CASSPSTRSDTQYF. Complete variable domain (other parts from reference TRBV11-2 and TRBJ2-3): EAGVAQSPRYKIIEKRQSVAFWCNPISGHATLYWYQQILGQGPKLLIQFQNNGVVDDSQLPKDRFSAERLKGVDSTLKIQPAKLEDSAVYLCASSPSTRSDTQYFGPGTRLTVL.

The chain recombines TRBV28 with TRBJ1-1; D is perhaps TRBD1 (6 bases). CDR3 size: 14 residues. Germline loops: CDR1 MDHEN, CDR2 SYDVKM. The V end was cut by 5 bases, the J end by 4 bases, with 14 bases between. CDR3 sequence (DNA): TGTGCCAGCAGTAGGGGGGGGCTCGGCACTGAAGCTTTCTTT. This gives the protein CASSRGGLGTEAFF.

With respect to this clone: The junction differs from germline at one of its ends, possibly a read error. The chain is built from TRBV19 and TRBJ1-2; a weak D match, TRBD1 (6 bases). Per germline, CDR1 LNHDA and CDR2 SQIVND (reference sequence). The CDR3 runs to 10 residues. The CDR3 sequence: CATGSGGYTF. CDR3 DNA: TGCGCTACAGGGTCAGGGGGCTACACCTTC.

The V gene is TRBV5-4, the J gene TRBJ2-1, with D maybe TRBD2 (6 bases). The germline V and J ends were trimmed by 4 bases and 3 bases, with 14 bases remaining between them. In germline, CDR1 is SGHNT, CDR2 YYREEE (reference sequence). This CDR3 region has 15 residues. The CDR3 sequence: CASSGLEGLYNEQFF. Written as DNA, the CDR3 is TGTGCCAGCAGCGGCCTGGAGGGCCTCTACAATGAGCAGTTCTTC.

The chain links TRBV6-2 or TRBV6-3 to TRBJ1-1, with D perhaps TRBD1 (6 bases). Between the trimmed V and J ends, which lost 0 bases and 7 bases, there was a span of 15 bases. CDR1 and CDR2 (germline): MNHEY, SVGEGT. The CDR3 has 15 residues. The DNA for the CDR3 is TGTGCCAGCAGTTACTCGCGGGGGGCAAAAGGTGAAGCTTTCTTT. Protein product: CASSYSRGAKGEAFF.

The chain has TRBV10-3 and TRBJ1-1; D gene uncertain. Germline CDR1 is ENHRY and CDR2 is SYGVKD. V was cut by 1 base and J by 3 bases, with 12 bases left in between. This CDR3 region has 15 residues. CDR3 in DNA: TGTGCCATCAGTGAGTGGCCAGGCGCTTACACTGAAGCTTTCTTT. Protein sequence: CAISEWPGAYTEAFF.

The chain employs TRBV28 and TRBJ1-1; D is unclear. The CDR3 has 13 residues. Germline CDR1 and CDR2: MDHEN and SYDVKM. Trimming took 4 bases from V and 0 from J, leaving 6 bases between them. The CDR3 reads CASSWRVNTEAFF. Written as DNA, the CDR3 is TGTGCCAGCAGTTGGAGGGTGAACACTGAAGCTTTCTTT.

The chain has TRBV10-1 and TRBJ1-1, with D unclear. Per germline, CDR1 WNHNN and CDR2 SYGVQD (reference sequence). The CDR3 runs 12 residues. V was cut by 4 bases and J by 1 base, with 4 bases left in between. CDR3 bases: TGCGCCAGCAGTGGTAGGAACACTGAAGCTTTCTTT. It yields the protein CASSGRNTEAFF.

Here the CDR3 DNA reads TGTGCCAGCAGCCGTGAACAGGGGGGCGTCCCCGGGGAGCTGTTTTTT. It is translated as CASSREQGGVPGELFF. This chain joins TRBV11-3 and TRBJ2-2, with 8 nucleotides matching TRBD1. In germline, CDR1 is SGHNT, CDR2 YENEEA. This CDR3 spans 16 amino acids. J gave up 6 bases and V 5 bases, and 11 bases lay outside the gene matches.

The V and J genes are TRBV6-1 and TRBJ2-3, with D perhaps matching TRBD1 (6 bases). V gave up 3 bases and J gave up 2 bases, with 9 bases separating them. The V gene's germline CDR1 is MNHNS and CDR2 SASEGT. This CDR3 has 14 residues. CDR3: CASSEWGLTDTQYF. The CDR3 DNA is TGTGCCAGCAGTGAGTGGGGGCTCACAGATACGCAGTATTTT.

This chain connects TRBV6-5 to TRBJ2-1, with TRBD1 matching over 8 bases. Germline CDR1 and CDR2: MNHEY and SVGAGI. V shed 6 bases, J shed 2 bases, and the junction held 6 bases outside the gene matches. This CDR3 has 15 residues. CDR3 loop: CASSRQGRPYNEQFF. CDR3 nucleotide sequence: TGTGCCAGCAGCAGACAGGGGCGACCCTACAATGAGCAGTTCTTC.

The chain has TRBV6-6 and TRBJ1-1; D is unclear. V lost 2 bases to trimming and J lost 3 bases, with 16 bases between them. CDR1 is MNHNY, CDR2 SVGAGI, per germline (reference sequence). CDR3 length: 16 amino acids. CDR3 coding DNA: TGTGCCAGCAGTTACGCCGAGACTCTCGGGGACACTGAAGCTTTCTTT. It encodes CASSYAETLGDTEAFF.

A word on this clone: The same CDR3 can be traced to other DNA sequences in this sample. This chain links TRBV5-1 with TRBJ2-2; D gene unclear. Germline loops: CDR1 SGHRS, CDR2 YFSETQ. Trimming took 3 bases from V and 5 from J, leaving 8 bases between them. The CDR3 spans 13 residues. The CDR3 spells CASSSTVTGELFF. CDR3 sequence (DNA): TGCGCCAGCAGCTCCACTGTGACCGGGGAGCTGTTTTTT.

CDR3 in amino acids: CAWDRVESPLHF. The CDR3 region has the DNA TGTGCCTGGGACAGGGTCGAATCACCCCTCCACTTT. This rearrangement joins TRBV30 to TRBJ1-6; 7 bases agree with TRBD1. Germline V gives CDR1 GTSNPN, CDR2 SVGIG (reference sequence). This CDR3 is built from 12 residues. V lost 5 bases to trimming and J lost 10 bases; unmatched junction nucleotides: 5.

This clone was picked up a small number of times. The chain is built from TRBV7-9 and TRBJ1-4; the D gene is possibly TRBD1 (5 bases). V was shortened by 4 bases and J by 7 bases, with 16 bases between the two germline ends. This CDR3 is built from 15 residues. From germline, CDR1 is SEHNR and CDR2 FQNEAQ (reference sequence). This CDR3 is CASSSSRGGFEKLFF. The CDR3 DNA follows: TGTGCCAGCAGCTCCTCGCGGGGGGGTTTTGAAAAACTGTTTTTT.